This is a list of T cell receptor beta chains from one sample in a study of T cell responses to AZD1222 COVID-19 vaccine. Clones were read by immunoSEQ multiplex PCR, and TCRdb kept only the in-frame ones, dropping some. The table records over 60,000 clones, roughly 87% of them present only once. Specimen: peripheral blood, collected on day 0 of AZD1222 vaccination. These receptors all come from an adult in good health. Each CDR3 is given with its conserved first and last residue. D genes are given only for firm matches. A clone size is listed for some rows: how often the clone was seen (once, few, many), or a class if it is expanded.

TRBD1	TRBV3-1/TRBV3-2	-	TRBJ1-2	TGTGCCAGCAGGCCAGACAGGGGTGGGGACTATGGCTACACCTTC	CASRPDRGGDYGYTF
-	TRBV19	-	TRBJ2-5	TGTGCCAGTAGTGGCGGGTTTCGCCAAGAGACCCAGTACTTC	CASSGGFRQETQYF
-	TRBV5-4	-	TRBJ2-7	TGTGCCAGCAGCTTGGGCCCGGGCACCTACGAGCAGTACTTC	CASSLGPGTYEQYF
TRBD1	TRBV2	-	TRBJ2-2	TGTGCCAGCAGCGCCGCAGGGGGAACGAACACCGGGGAGCTGTTTTTT	CASSAAGGTNTGELFF
-	TRBV2	-	TRBJ1-5	TGTGCCAGCAGTGAAGATCAGTACCAGCCCCAGCATTTT	CASSEDQYQPQHF
-	TRBV10-3	-	TRBJ1-1	TGTGCCATCAGTGAGGGCACTGAAGCTTTCTTT	CAISEGTEAFF
TRBD1	TRBV7-9	-	TRBJ1-6	TGTGCCAGCAGCTTAGCGACAGGGGGCAATTCACCCCTCCACTTT	CASSLATGGNSPLHF
-	TRBV4-2	-	TRBJ2-1	TGTGCCAGCAGCTCCAGGCTCCAAACCTCCCTGAGCTCCTACAATGAGCAGTTCTTC	CASSSRLQTSLSSYNEQFF
-	TRBV12-3/TRBV12-4	few	TRBJ2-5	TGTGCCAGCAGACGGACAGAAGAGACCCAGTACTTC	CASRRTEETQYF
-	TRBV24-1	-	TRBJ1-5	TGTGCCACCTCATTAGGACTGGATCAGCCCCAGCATTTT	CATSLGLDQPQHF
-	TRBV19	-	TRBJ1-3	TGTGCCAGTAAGAATACAGGCGCTAGAAACACCATATATTTT	CASKNTGARNTIYF
-	TRBV30	-	TRBJ1-2	TGTGCCTGGAGTGTACCTGGGGGGCCGGTCTATGGCTACACCTTC	CAWSVPGGPVYGYTF
-	TRBV9	once	TRBJ1-1	TGTGCCAGCAGCGTAGAGGCGACGCGTGGCGCTGAAGCTTTCTTT	CASSVEATRGAEAFF
-	TRBV30	-	TRBJ1-2	TGTGCCTGGTCTAGACAGGCGACTAACTATGGCTACACCTTC	CAWSRQATNYGYTF
TRBD1	TRBV4-3	-	TRBJ2-3	TGCGCCAGCAGCCAAGGAGGGACCTTCCGGGACAGCAGTAACACAGATACGCAGTATTTT	CASSQGGTFRDSSNTDTQYF
TRBD2	TRBV6-5	-	TRBJ2-7	TGTGCCAGCAGTTACCTAGCGGGGGCCTCCTACGAGCAGTACTTC	CASSYLAGASYEQYF
TRBD2	TRBV28	-	TRBJ2-7	TGTGCCAGCAGTCGACTAGCGGGGCCTTTGACCTACGAGCAGTACTTC	CASSRLAGPLTYEQYF
-	TRBV11-3	-	TRBJ2-7	TGTGCCAGCAGCATAGGGACTGAACGCGAGCAGTACTTC	CASSIGTEREQYF
-	TRBV27	-	TRBJ1-2	TGTGCCAGCAGTTTAGGGAGTGGCAGGGCTAACTATGGCTACACCTTC	CASSLGSGRANYGYTF
-	TRBV6-5	-	TRBJ1-6	TGTGCCAGCACAGAAACAGGGAGATCACCCCTCCACTTT	CASTETGRSPLHF
-	TRBV11-2	-	TRBJ2-7	TGTGCCAGCAGCTTGCGGGGAGCGGCCGGCCACGAGCAGTACTTC	CASSLRGAAGHEQYF
-	TRBV5-1	-	TRBJ2-1	TGCGCCAGCAGCTTAGACTTTATAGGGGGATCGGACAATGAGCAGTTCTTC	CASSLDFIGGSDNEQFF
-	TRBV7-6	-	TRBJ2-3	TGTGCCAGCAGCCTTGGGGGGGGCCGACGAGATACGCAGTATTTT	CASSLGGGRRDTQYF
-	TRBV5-6	-	TRBJ2-3	TGTGCCAGCAGCTCCGGGGGCAACACAGATACGCAGTATTTT	CASSSGGNTDTQYF
-	TRBV29-1	-	TRBJ1-1	TGCAGCGTTTTTTCGGACACTGAAGCTTTCTTT	CSVFSDTEAFF
TRBD1	TRBV6-5	-	TRBJ1-4	TGTGCCAGCAGCTTTCGGACAGGGGCCACCGGAAAACTGTTTTTT	CASSFRTGATGKLFF
TRBD1	TRBV9	-	TRBJ1-1	TGTGCCAGCAGTCATGACGACAGGGATAACACTGAAGCTTTCTTT	CASSHDDRDNTEAFF
-	TRBV14	-	TRBJ1-6	TGTGCCAGCAGCCAAGATAGGTTCGGGGTTGGCTCACCCCTCCACTTT	CASSQDRFGVGSPLHF
TRBD2	TRBV5-6	once	TRBJ2-5	TGTGCCAGCAGCTTGGTACTAGCGGGGTCAATAGAGACCCAGTACTTC	CASSLVLAGSIETQYF
-	TRBV7-9	-	TRBJ1-2	TGTGCCAGCAGCTTAGGACGCCTGGGGGAACGCGTTGATGGCTACACCTTC	CASSLGRLGERVDGYTF
TRBD1	TRBV6-6	-	TRBJ1-2	TGTGCCAGCAGTTACTGGGGACAGGGTGGGGGCTACACCTTC	CASSYWGQGGGYTF
-	TRBV7-9	-	TRBJ2-1	TGTGCCAGCAGCTCTTGGGCTGAGCAGTTCTTC	CASSSWAEQFF
-	TRBV28	-	TRBJ1-2	TGTGCCAGCAGTGCAGATCAAGGCTACACCTTC	CASSADQGYTF
-	TRBV7-9	-	TRBJ2-5	TGTGCCAGCAGCCAGGGGGGCCGGGAGACCCAGTACTTC	CASSQGGRETQYF
-	TRBV7-4	-	TRBJ1-4	TGTGCCAGCAGCTCACCCCCACGCGGAGAAAAACTGTTTTTT	CASSSPPRGEKLFF
-	TRBV19	-	TRBJ1-6	TGTGCCAGTAGTATTTCTTCCGACACGGCCCTCCACTTT	CASSISSDTALHF
-	TRBV2	-	TRBJ1-2	TGTGCCAGCAGTGAAGCGCTTGCAGCCGTCTATGGCTACACCTTC	CASSEALAAVYGYTF
TRBD2	TRBV3-1/TRBV3-2	-	TRBJ2-2	TGTGCCAGCAGCCTCAGGACTAGCGCAAACACCGGGGAGCTGTTTTTT	CASSLRTSANTGELFF
-	TRBV13	-	TRBJ1-4	TGTGCCAGCAGCTTAGTCCGGACCAATGAAAAACTGTTTTTT	CASSLVRTNEKLFF
TRBD2	TRBV5-4	-	TRBJ2-5	TGTGCCAGCAGCGGGAGCGGGGGGGCACAAGAGACCCAGTACTTC	CASSGSGGAQETQYF
-	TRBV27	-	TRBJ1-6	TGTGCCAGCAGAAACCTAATCACACCCCTCCACTTT	CASRNLITPLHF
TRBD1	TRBV2	-	TRBJ2-1	TGTGCCAGCAGTGGTGTCAGGACAGGGTGGAACAATGAGCAGTTCTTC	CASSGVRTGWNNEQFF
-	TRBV6-6	once	TRBJ1-4	TGTGCCAGCAGTTCGTCGGGACGGTATAATGAAAAACTGTTTTTT	CASSSSGRYNEKLFF